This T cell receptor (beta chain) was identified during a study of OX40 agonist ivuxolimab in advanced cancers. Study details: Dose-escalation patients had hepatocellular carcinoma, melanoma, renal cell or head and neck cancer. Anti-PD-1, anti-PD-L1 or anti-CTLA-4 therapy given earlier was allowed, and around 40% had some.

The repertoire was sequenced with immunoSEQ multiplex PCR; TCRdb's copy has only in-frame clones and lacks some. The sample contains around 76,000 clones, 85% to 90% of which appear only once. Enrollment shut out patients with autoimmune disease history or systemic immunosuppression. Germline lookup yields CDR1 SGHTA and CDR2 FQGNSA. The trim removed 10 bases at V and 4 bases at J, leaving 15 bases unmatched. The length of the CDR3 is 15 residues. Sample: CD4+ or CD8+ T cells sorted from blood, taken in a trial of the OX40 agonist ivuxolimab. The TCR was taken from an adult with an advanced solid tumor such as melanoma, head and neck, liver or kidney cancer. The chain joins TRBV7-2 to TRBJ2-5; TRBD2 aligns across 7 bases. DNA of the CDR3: TGTGCCACCTTCAGCGGGATAGGAGGCGTAGAGACCCAGTACTTC. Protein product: CATFSGIGGVETQYF.